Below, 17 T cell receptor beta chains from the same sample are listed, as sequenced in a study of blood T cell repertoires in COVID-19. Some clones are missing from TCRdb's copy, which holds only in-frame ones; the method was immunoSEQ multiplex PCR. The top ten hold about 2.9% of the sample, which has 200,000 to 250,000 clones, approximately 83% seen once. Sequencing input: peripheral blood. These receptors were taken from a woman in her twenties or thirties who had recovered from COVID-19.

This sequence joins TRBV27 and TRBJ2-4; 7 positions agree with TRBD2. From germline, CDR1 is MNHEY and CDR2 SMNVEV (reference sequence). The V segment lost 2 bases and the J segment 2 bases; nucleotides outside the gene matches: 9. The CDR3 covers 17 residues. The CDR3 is CASSLLGGSASKNIQYF. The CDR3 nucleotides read TGTGCCAGCAGTTTACTGGGCGGGAGTGCTTCCAAAAACATTCAGTACTTC.

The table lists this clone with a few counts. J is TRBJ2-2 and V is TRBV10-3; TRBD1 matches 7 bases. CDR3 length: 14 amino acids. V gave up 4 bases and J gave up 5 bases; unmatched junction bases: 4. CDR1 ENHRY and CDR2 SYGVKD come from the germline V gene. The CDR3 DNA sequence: TGTGCCATCAGTGTGGTACAGGGGACCGGGGAGCTGTTTTTT. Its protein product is CAISVVQGTGELFF.

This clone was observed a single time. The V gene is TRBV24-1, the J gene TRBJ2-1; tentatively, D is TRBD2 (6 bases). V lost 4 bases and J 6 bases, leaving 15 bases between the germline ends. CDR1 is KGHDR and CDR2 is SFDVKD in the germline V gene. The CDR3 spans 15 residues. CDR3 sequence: CATSERGGIPNEQFF. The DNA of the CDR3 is TGTGCCACCAGTGAGAGGGGCGGGATCCCCAATGAGCAGTTCTTC.

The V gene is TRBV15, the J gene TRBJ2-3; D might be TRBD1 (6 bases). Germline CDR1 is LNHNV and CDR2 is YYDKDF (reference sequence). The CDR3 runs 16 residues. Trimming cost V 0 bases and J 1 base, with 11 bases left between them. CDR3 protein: CATSRDRSGGTDTQYF. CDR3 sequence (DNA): TGTGCCACCAGCAGAGATCGATCAGGGGGCACAGATACGCAGTATTTT.

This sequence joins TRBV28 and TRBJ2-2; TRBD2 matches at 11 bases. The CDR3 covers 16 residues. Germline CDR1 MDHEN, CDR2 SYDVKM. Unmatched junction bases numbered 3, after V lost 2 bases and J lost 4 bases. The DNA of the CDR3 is TGTGCCAGCAGTTTAGAGGGACTAGCGGTCACCGGGGAGCTGTTTTTT. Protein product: CASSLEGLAVTGELFF.

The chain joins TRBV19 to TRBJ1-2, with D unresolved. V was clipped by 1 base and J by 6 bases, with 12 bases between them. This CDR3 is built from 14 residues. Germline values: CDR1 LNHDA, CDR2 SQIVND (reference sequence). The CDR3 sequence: CASSIALERNGYTF. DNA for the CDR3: TGTGCCAGTAGTATAGCCCTAGAGCGGAATGGCTACACCTTC.

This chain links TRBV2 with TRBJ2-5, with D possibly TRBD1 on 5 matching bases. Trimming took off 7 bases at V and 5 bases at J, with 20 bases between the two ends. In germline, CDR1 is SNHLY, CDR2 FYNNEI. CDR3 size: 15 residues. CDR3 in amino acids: CASIQGLIVGETQYF. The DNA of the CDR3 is TGTGCCAGCATTCAGGGCCTCATCGTCGGGGAGACCCAGTACTTC.

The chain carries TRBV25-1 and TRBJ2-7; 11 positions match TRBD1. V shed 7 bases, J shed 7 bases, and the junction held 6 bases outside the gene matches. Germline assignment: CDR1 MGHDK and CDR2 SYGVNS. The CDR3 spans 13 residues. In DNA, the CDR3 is TGTGCCAGCAAGGACAGGGGGCCGGGAGAGCAGTACTTC. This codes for CASKDRGPGEQYF.

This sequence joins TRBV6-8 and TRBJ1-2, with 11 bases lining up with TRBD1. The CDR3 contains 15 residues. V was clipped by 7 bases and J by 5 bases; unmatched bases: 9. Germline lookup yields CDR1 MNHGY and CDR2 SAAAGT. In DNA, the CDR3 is TGTGCCAGCACCGCTGGGGACAGGGGGATATATGGCTACACCTTC. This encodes CASTAGDRGIYGYTF.

The CDR3 region has the DNA TGTGCCAGCCTTGTTCAGGGGGCATATGGTAGTGTGACCGGGGAGCTGTTTTTT. This codes for CASLVQGAYGSVTGELFF. The chain couples TRBV2 to TRBJ2-2; 8 bases map to TRBD1. The CDR3 spans 18 residues. V lost 8 bases, J lost 5 bases, and 19 bases stayed unmatched. The V gene's germline CDR1 is SNHLY and CDR2 FYNNEI.

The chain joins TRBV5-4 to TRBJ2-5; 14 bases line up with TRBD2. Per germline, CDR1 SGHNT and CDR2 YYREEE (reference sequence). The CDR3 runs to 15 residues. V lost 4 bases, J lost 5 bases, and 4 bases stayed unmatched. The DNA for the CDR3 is TGTGCCAGCAGCCCGAGGACTAGCGGGAGGGAGACCCAGTACTTC. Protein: CASSPRTSGRETQYF.

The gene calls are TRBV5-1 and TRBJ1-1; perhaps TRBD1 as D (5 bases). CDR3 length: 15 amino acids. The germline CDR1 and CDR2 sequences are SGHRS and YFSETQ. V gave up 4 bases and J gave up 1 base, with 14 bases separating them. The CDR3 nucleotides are TGCGCCAGCAGCCCCACCTACACAGGGAACACTGAAGCTTTCTTT. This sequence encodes CASSPTYTGNTEAFF.

CDR3 sequence (DNA): TGTGCCAGCAGCCAGACAGAGGAGTACAATGAGCAGTTCTTC. Amino acids: CASSQTEEYNEQFF. The chain is built from TRBV13 and TRBJ2-1, with D possibly TRBD1 on 5 matching bases. The V gene lost 5 bases and the J gene lost 4 bases, with 12 bases spanning the gap. The CDR3 contains 14 residues. From germline, CDR1 is PRHDT and CDR2 FYEKMQ (reference sequence).

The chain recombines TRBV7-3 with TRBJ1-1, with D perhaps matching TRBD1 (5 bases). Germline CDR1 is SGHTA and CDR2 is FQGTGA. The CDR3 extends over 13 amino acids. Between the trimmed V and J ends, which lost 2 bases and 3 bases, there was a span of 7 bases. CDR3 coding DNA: TGTGCCAGCAGCTTACAACAGGACACTGAAGCTTTCTTT. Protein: CASSLQQDTEAFF.

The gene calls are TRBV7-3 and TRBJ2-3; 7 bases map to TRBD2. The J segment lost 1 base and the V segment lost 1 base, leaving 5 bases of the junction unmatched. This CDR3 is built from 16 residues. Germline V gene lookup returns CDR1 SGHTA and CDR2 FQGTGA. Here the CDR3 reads CASSLNHGLGTDTQYF. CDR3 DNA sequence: TGTGCCAGCAGCTTAAATCACGGACTAGGCACAGATACGCAGTATTTT.

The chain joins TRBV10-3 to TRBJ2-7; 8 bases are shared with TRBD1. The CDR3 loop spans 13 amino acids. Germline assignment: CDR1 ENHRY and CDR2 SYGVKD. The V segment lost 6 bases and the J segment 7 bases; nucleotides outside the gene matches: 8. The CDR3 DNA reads TGTGCCATCAGCCCGGACAGGGCCAGGGAGCAGTACTTC. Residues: CAISPDRAREQYF.

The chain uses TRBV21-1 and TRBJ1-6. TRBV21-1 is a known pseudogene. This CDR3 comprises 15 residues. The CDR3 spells CASRAGEGPNSPLHF. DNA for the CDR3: TGTGCCAGCAGAGCGGGGGAGGGCCCTAATTCACCCCTCCACTTT.